This T cell receptor beta chain was sequenced for a study of blood T cell repertoires in COVID-19. Study-wide background: Sources were T cells, B-cell-depleted T cells, or PBMCs; the material itself was cDNA or gDNA.

TCRdb's table, derived via immunoSEQ multiplex PCR, lists solely in-frame clones and lacks some. The table records approximately 15,000 clones, around 77% of them present only once. The CDR3 loop spans 13 amino acids. Germline V CDR1 and CDR2: LNHDA, SQIVND (reference sequence). The V segment lost 1 base and the J segment 6 bases; nucleotides outside the gene matches: 0. This chain joins TRBV19 and TRBJ2-1; 7 nucleotides align to TRBD2. This receptor was obtained from a human donor in a cohort sampled during active COVID-19. The source material was peripheral blood. The DNA for the CDR3 is TGTGCCAGTAGTATAGGGGGGGGCAATGAGCAGTTCTTC. Translated, it gives CASSIGGGNEQFF.